These 4 T cell receptor beta chains were all obtained from the same sample, sequenced in a study of long-term antiretroviral therapy in people with HIV. Researchers ran immunoSEQ v3.0 at survey level. Assay used: immunoSEQ multiplex PCR; TCRdb lists only in-frame clones, some missing. The table records some 48,000 clones, 80% to 90% of them present only once. The source material was unsorted PBMCs, sampled 0.8 years after starting antiretroviral therapy. The origin of the receptors is a woman aged 18 to 35 with HIV.

The rearrangement joins TRBV9 to TRBJ1-1; D gene uncertain. Germline V gene data show CDR1 as SGDLS and CDR2 as YYNGEE. Deletions cut 4 bases from V and 5 bases from J, with 15 bases between. The CDR3 runs 14 residues. The CDR3 region has the DNA TGTGCCAGCAGCCCGAGCGGGAGTTGGACTGAAGCTTTCTTT. The encoded protein is CASSPSGSWTEAFF.

This clone was seen more than once but under ten times. The genes are TRBV11-3 and TRBJ1-4; 10 bases line up with TRBD1. This CDR3 has 18 amino acids. J lost 6 bases, V lost 4 bases, and 14 bases had no gene match. From germline, CDR1 is SGHNT and CDR2 YENEEA. The CDR3 DNA reads TGTGCCAGCAGCTCGATCCGGGACAGGGGCAACGGGGATGAAAAACTGTTTTTT. Its protein is CASSSIRDRGNGDEKLFF.

The chain recombines TRBV5-1 with TRBJ1-2; TRBD1 matches at 10 bases. Germline CDR1 and CDR2: SGHRS and YFSETQ. The CDR3 length is 15 residues. J lost 7 bases, V lost 2 bases, and 8 bases had no gene match. CDR3 coding DNA: TGCGCCAGCAGCTTCAGACAGGGGGCCACCCTTGGCTACACCTTC. Protein: CASSFRQGATLGYTF. The entire variable domain, with the rest obtained from reference TRBV5-1 and TRBJ1-2, is as follows: KAGVTQTPRYLIKTRGQQVTLSCSPISGHRSVSWYQQTPGQGLQFLFEYFSETQRNKGNFPGRFSGRQFSNSRSEMNVSTLELGDSALYLCASSFRQGATLGYTFGSGTRLTVV.

The chain employs TRBV18 and TRBJ1-4, with a weak D call TRBD1 (5 bases). V was shortened by 2 bases and J by 1 base, with 5 bases between the two germline ends. CDR1 and CDR2 from the germline V gene are KGHSH and LQKENI. This CDR3 has 14 amino acids. CDR3 DNA sequence: TGTGCCAGCTCACCAGGGGGAACTAATGAAAAACTGTTTTTT. It translates to CASSPGGTNEKLFF. Looking up the rest from reference TRBV18 and TRBJ1-4 gives the full variable domain: NAGVMQNPRHLVRRRGQEARLRCSPMKGHSHVYWYRQLPEEGLKFMVYLQKENIIDESGMPKERFSAEFPKEGPSILRIQQVVRGDSAAYFCASSPGGTNEKLFFGSGTQLSVL.